This T cell receptor (beta chain) comes out of a study of prognosis after radiotherapy for stage I lung cancer. Across the study: Stage I non-small cell lung cancer patients were enrolled between early 2018 and early 2019. Findings of the study overall: Tumor-specific status of the expanded TCR clones was not determined in the analysis. Shannon entropy (measured after stereotactic body radiation therapy) was lower in patients who went on to develop distant metastases.

A note on this clonotype: No antigen is known for it.

Between the trimmed V and J ends, which lost 0 bases and 6 bases, there was a span of 7 bases. From germline, CDR1 is SGHAT and CDR2 FQNNGV. The CDR3 extends over 13 amino acids. TCR beta CDR3 was amplified from genomic DNA by two-round multiplex PCR. Initially, in first-round PCR, primers specific to each TRBV and TRBJ gene were used. TCRdb called the multiplex PCR reads again in MiXCR, with one record for every CDR3 protein. The sample has 13,000 to 15,000 distinct CDR3 sequences; about 57% are singletons. This sequence joins TRBV11-2 and TRBJ2-3; D not certain. The material was PBMCs, obtained before or after stereotactic body radiation therapy (not recorded which). This clonotype was sampled from a donor aged 50 or older with non-small cell lung cancer. The CDR3 region is CASSLDVVDTQYF. DNA of the CDR3: TGTGCCAGCAGCTTAGATGTGGTGGATACGCAGTATTTT.